This record concerns one T cell receptor beta chain sequence. Its specificity is not known. CDR3 length: 15 residues. The V gene end was trimmed by 1 base and the J gene end by 5 bases; junction bases not matched to a gene: 4. Germline values: CDR1 KGHSH, CDR2 LQKENI. MiXCR was run by TCRdb on the RT-PCR reads, yielding one entry per CDR3 protein. This table has 500,000 to 650,000 distinct CDR3 sequences, about 7.6% appearing once. The sample comes from a study of response to subunit inactivated influenza vaccine. Regarding the study as a whole: The authors suggested that every seasonal influenza vaccination recruits few new T cells.

Sequenced material: PBMCs from blood, taken less than 30 months after vaccination. The rearrangement uses TRBV18 and TRBJ1-5; the match to TRBD1 covers 8 bases. The TCR originated in a man between 50 and 75 years old who received an inactivated influenza vaccine. CDR3 residues: CASSPRQGADQPQHF. CDR3 bases: TGTGCCAGCTCACCACGCCAGGGGGCGGATCAGCCCCAGCATTTT. Combining the CDR3 with reference TRBV18 and TRBJ1-5 gives the whole variable domain NAGVMQNPRHLVRRRGQEARLRCSPMKGHSHVYWYRQLPEEGLKFMVYLQKENIIDESGMPKERFSAEFPKEGPSILRIQQVVRGDSAAYFCASSPRQGADQPQHFGDGTRLSIL.